This TCR beta chain comes out of a study of blood T cells in healthy people across ages. Study results and caveats: Unsorted PBMC input precluded a conclusive naive versus antigen-experienced comparison.

Then a second PCR, running roughly 7 to 11 cycles, was carried out with a sample-barcoded 5' primer and a J-beta primer mix. Every cDNA molecule bore a tag from a template-switch adaptor containing 12 random nucleotides. TCRdb re-called the 5' RACE reads with MiXCR, one entry per CDR3 protein. The sample holds nearly 1 million distinct CDR3 sequences, 51% seen once. In its sample, this clonotype was seen a few times. Its matching antigen is unknown. Sample donors were healthy Caucasian individuals that came from Russia, aged 6 to 90. Germline-derived CDR1 and CDR2 are LGHDT and YNNKEL (reference sequence). With 3 bases clipped from V and 8 bases from J, the junction kept 7 bases outside the gene matches. The CDR3 consists of 15 residues.

The specimen was blood. The clonotype originates from a woman in her fifties or sixties in good health. This chain uses TRBV3-1 with TRBJ1-2, with 12 positions matching TRBD1. CDR3 protein: CASSQAGQGAQGYTF. The CDR3 DNA reads as TGTGCCAGCAGCCAGGCGGGACAGGGGGCGCAGGGCTACACCTTC.